At least ten counts were recorded for the clone carrying this T cell receptor beta chain. The antigen remains undetermined. This specimen belongs to a study of T cells after yellow fever vaccination. Per germline, CDR1 SGHRS and CDR2 YFSETQ. V lost 5 bases and J lost 4; bases outside the gene matches: 6. CDR3 size: 15 residues. Regarding the study as a whole: The secondary response peaked faster, at day 5 versus 15, but was weaker.

In TCRdb, the 5' RACE reads were re-called with MiXCR into one record per CDR3 protein. The profile shows about 230,000 distinct CDR3 sequences, over 6.5% of them singletons. This chain joins TRBV5-1 and TRBJ2-2, with 9 bases that match TRBD1. The clonotype originates from a man aged 25-45 years who received the YFV17D yellow fever vaccine. The specimen comprised CD4+ T cells sorted from PBMCs, sampled on the day of the yellow fever booster vaccination. The CDR3 region is CASRQGQGSTGELFF. The CDR3 region has the DNA TGCGCCAGCAGACAGGGACAGGGTAGCACCGGGGAGCTGTTTTTT.